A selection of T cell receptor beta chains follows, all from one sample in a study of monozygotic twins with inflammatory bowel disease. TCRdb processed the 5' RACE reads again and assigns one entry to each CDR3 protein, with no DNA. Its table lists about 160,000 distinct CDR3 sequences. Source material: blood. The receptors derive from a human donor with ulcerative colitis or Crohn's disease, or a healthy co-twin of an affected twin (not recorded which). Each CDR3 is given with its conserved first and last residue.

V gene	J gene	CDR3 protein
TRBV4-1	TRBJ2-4	CASSQPRDRVRENIQYF
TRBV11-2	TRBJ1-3	CASEDRGSGNTIYF
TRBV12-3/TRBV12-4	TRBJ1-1	CASTLQGNTEAFF
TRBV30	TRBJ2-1	CAWGPRGSPLNNEQFF
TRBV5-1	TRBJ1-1	CASSGALQGTEAFF
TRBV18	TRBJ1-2	CASSPVPETNYGYTF
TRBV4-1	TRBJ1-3	CASSQDKTSEGNTIYF
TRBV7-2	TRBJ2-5	CASSQGVWETQYF
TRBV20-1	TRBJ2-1	CSARELAGTFGSYNEQFF
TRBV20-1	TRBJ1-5	CSARDPTEYSNQPQHF
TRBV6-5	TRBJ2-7	CASSYPQGGSYEQYF
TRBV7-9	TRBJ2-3	CASSLRTSGSTDTQYF
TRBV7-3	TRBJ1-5	CASSLVVGQGARGNQPQHF
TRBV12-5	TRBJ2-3	CASGPPGPSDTQYF
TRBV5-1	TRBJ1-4	CASSLEVMNEKLFF
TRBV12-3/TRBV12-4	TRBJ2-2	CASSLGGRASTGELFF
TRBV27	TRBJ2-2	CASSLSRKGLAGGPVTGELFF
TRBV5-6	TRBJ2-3	CASSLGPSSGGVADTQYF
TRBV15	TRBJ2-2	CATSRWGGELFF
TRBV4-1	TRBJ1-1	CASSSGTGGEAFF
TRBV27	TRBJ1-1	CASSPRSVRNTEAFF
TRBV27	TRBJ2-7	CASRIAGGAGEQYF
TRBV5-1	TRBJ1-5	CASSPSPLTASNQPQHF
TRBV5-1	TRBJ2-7	CASSPNRGTSYEQYF
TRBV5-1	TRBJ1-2	CASSLGGQDGYTF
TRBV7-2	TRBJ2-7	CASNANAGTEVYEQYF
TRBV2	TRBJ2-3	CASSEGRAGSTDTQYF
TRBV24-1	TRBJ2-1	CATSVEDGEQFF
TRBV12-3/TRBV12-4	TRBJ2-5	CASSQGGGVRETQYF
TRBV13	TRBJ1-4	CASSSLRDSDKLFF
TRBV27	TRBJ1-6	CASSTRTGSDSPLHF
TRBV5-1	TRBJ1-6	CASSLAGQGNSPLHF
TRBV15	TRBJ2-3	CATSRGGRADTQYF
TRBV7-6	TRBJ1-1	CASSSLGAEAFF
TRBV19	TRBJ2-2	CASEGGFNTGELFF
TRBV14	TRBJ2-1	CASSQLPGRRDNEQFF
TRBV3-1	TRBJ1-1	CASSRRDRNTEAFF
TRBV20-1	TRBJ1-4	CSARRGGANEKLFF
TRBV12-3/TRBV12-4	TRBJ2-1	CASSPKNSVRVPGNEQFF
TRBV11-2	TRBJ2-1	CASSLRLVADNEQFF
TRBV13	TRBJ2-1	CASSLRDGNEQFF
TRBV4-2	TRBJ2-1	CASSQEGEYPEKEQFF
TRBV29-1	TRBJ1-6	CSVAAGSYNSPLHF
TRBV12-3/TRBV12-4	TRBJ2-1	CASSLWEVREQFF
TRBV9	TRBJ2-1	CASSPGSRGRSLSREQFF
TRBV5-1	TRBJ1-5	CASSWTGGSNQPQHF
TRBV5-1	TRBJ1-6	CASSLEAENSPLHF
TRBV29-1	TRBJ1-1	CSVSPGQGMNTEAFF
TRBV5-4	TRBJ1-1	CASSLDRFLQDTEAFF
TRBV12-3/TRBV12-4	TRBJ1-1	CASSRREAEAFF
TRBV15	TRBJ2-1	CATSRLTVEQFF
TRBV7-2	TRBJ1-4	CASSLNGLQNEKLFF
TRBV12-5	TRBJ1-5	CASVPNSGTGPNQPQHF
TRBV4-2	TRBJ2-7	CASSQGGLLIYEQYF
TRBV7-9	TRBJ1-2	CASSAEDRDHYGYTF